Below, one T cell receptor (beta chain) is given with its context. At one end the junction does not follow the germline gene, possibly because of a read error. The sample originates from a study of blood T cells in healthy people across ages. Study overall: Template switching recovered approximately one barcoded beta molecule for every two T cells.

Germline CDR1 reads MNHEY; CDR2 reads SMNVEV (reference sequence). This CDR3 has 13 amino acids. A second PCR of about 7 to 12 cycles used a sample-barcoded 5' primer and a J-beta primer mix. MiXCR, run by TCRdb on the 5' RACE reads, gives a single entry per CDR3 protein. The table lists around 1.5 million distinct CDR3 sequences, 30% to 40% of them singletons. Sequenced: blood. The sequence came from a woman in her thirties in good health. The chain links TRBV27 to TRBJ1-1; D is ambiguous. The CDR3 sequence: CARSWTMNTEAFF. The CDR3 DNA sequence: TGTGCCCGCAGTTGGACCATGAACACTGAAGCTTTCTTT.